This T cell receptor beta chain was captured in a study of T cells in Graves' hyperthyroidism and ophthalmopathy. Amplified TCR beta CDR3 regions derived from RNA transcripts. The TCR CDR3 first-round RT-PCR relied on the HTBI primer set. TCRdb processed the multiplex PCR reads anew with MiXCR; each CDR3 protein has one entry. In the table there are 250,000 to 300,000 distinct CDR3 sequences, roughly 19% of which are singletons. The germline V and J ends were trimmed by 4 bases and 0 bases, with 13 bases remaining between them. Germline V lookup: CDR1 SGHAT, CDR2 FQDESV (reference sequence). CDR3 length: 16 residues.

The TCR originated in a man aged 50 to 60 with Graves' ophthalmopathy. The chain combines TRBV11-1 with TRBJ1-3; D is unclear. The sequencing sample was made of blood. For the CDR3, the DNA is TGTGCCAGCAGCTATGGACGGGCAACCTCTGGAAACACCATATATTTT. Its protein product is CASSYGRATSGNTIYF.